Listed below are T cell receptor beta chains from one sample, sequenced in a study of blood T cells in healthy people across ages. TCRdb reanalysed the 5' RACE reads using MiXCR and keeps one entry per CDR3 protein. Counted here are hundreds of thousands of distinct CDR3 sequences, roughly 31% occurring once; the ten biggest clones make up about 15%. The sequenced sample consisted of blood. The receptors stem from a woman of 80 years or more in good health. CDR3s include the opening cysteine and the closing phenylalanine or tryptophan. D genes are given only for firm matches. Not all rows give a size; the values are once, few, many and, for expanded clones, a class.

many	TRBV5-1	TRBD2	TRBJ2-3	CASSLAGRGGTDTQYF	TGCGCCAGCAGCTTGGCCGGGCGGGGGGGCACAGATACGCAGTATTTT
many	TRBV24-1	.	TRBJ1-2	CATGDTRGSYTF	TGTGCCACCGGCGACACCCGCGGGAGCTACACCTTC
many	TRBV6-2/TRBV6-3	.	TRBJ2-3	CASRDGGGPDTQYF	TGTGCCAGCAGAGATGGCGGGGGCCCAGATACGCAGTATTTT
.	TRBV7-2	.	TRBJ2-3	CASSPRSADTQYF	TGTGCCAGCAGCCCCCGTAGCGCAGATACGCAGTATTTT
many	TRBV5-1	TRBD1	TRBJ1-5	CASSPTPGGRQPQHF	TGCGCCAGCAGCCCAACCCCAGGGGGGCGTCAGCCCCAGCATTTT
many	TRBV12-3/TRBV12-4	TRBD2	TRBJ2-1	CASTRTSGGTSSYNEQFF	TGTGCCAGCACCAGGACTAGCGGGGGGACCAGCTCCTACAATGAGCAGTTCTTC
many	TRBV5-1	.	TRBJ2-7	CASSLGTVFSYEQYF	TGCGCCAGCAGCTTGGGGACGGTCTTCTCCTACGAGCAGTACTTC
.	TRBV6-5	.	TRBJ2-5	CASSTRPSGETQYF	TGTGCCAGCAGTACGAGACCGAGTGGTGAGACCCAGTACTTC
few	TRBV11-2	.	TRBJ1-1	CASSLAGTSEAFF	TGTGCCAGCAGCTTAGCAGGGACATCTGAAGCTTTCTTT
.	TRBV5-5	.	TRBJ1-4	CASSLRTVNEKRFF	TGTGCCAGCTCCCTCCGGACAGTGAATGAAAAACGGTTTTTT
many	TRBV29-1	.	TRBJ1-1	CSAYGSVNTEAFF	TGCAGCGCCTATGGGTCAGTGAACACTGAAGCTTTCTTT